This T cell receptor beta chain was sequenced during a study of T cells after yellow fever vaccination. About the study: It was SMART-Seq v4 Ultra Low Input that prepared the fractions with low cell numbers.

The CDR3 has 16 residues. Losses at the gene ends were 5 bases for V and 7 bases for J; bases not matched to a gene: 8. CDR1 SEHNR and CDR2 FQNEAQ come from the germline V gene (reference sequence). TCRdb re-analysed the 5' RACE reads in MiXCR, keeping a single row per CDR3 protein. The sample lists 500,000 to 550,000 distinct CDR3 sequences, 21% occurring once. This clonotype occurred a few times. Antigen: not known. The study's findings and limits: Abundant clonotypes from the bulk population could contaminate FACS-sorted repertoires.

The chain is built from TRBV7-9 and TRBJ1-6; 10 bases line up with TRBD1. Sequencing was performed on PBMCs, taken approximately 20 days after the first yellow fever vaccination. The source is a young man who received the YFV17D yellow fever vaccine. The CDR3 region has the DNA TGTGCCAGCAGCGGAACCGCGGACAGGGGGAATTCACCCCTCCACTTT. Its translation is CASSGTADRGNSPLHF.